This is a list of T cell receptor beta chains from one sample in a study of blood T cell repertoires in COVID-19. Some clones are missing from TCRdb's copy, which holds only in-frame ones; the method was immunoSEQ multiplex PCR. The repertoire holds around 260,000 clones, with approximately 87% as singletons. The specimen sequenced was peripheral blood. All receptors come from a man between 60 and 75 years old who had recovered from COVID-19. CDR3s include the opening cysteine and the closing phenylalanine or tryptophan. D genes are given only for firm matches. Only part of the rows carry a size: once, few, many, or a class if the clone is expanded.

abundance,j_gene,v_gene,d_gene,CDR3nt,CDR3aa
.,TRBJ2-6,TRBV5-1,TRBD1,TGCGCCAGCAGGGACCTTACTGGGACAGGGGACTCTGGGGCCAACGTCCTGACTTTC,CASRDLTGTGDSGANVLTF
.,TRBJ1-1,TRBV30,.,TGTGCCTGGAGGCCTCAGGGGAACACTGAAGCTTTCTTT,CAWRPQGNTEAFF
.,TRBJ2-3,TRBV29-1,.,TGCAGCGTTGCGAGCAGCACGCGGGGCACAGATACGCAGTATTTT,CSVASSTRGTDTQYF
.,TRBJ2-5,TRBV5-1,TRBD2,TGCGCCAGCAGCAAGGGGGTAGCGGGAGCTCTGGAGACCCAGTACTTC,CASSKGVAGALETQYF
.,TRBJ1-1,TRBV15,.,TGTGCCACCAGCAGAGATTCTTTGAGACGGGAGAACACTGAAGCTTTCTTT,CATSRDSLRRENTEAFF
.,TRBJ2-5,TRBV6-1,TRBD2,TGTGCCAGCAGTGAGGGAGGGACGGGGGAGACCCAGTACTTC,CASSEGGTGETQYF
.,TRBJ1-4,TRBV2,TRBD1,TGTGCCAGCAGGGCGGTACCCGGGACAGGGAATGAAAAACTGTTTTTT,CASRAVPGTGNEKLFF
.,TRBJ2-1,TRBV15,TRBD2,TGTGCCACCAGCGGTGGGACTAGCGGGATTTACAATGAGCAGTTCTTC,CATSGGTSGIYNEQFF
few,TRBJ2-2,TRBV30,.,TGTGCCTGGAGTGGGACTCTGAACACCGGGGAGCTGTTTTTT,CAWSGTLNTGELFF
.,TRBJ1-3,TRBV15,.,TGTGCCACCAGCAGGTACCTGGACGGAGGCTCTGGAAACACCATATATTTT,CATSRYLDGGSGNTIYF
once,TRBJ1-1,TRBV29-1,.,TGCAGCGTGCGCGGACAGACGAACACTGAAGCTTTCTTT,CSVRGQTNTEAFF
.,TRBJ1-2,TRBV11-2,TRBD1,TGTGCCAGCAGCCGAGGGGGCGCCAACTATGGCTACACCTTC,CASSRGGANYGYTF
.,TRBJ2-7,TRBV5-6,.,TGTGCCAGCACCAACCGGTTAACAGGGACGTACGAGCAGTACTTC,CASTNRLTGTYEQYF
.,TRBJ2-7,TRBV7-9,TRBD1,TGTGCCAGCAGCTTAGGGACAGGGGGTCTTGGGGAGCAGTACTTC,CASSLGTGGLGEQYF
.,TRBJ1-4,TRBV4-1,TRBD1,TGCGCCAGCAGCCAAGGGACAGGGGAGAAAAAACTGTTTTTT,CASSQGTGEKKLFF
.,TRBJ1-4,TRBV9,TRBD1,TGTGCCAGCAGCACGAGACAGGGAATAGTTGAAAAACTGTTTTTT,CASSTRQGIVEKLFF
.,TRBJ2-1,TRBV4-1,TRBD1,TGCGCCAGCAGCTACGGGACAGGGGCGATGCAGTTCTTC,CASSYGTGAMQFF
.,TRBJ2-3,TRBV5-4,TRBD2,TGTGCCAGCAGCAGGGGTGGGACTAGCGGCACAGATACGCAGTATTTT,CASSRGGTSGTDTQYF
few,TRBJ1-5,TRBV7-6,.,TGTGCCAGCAGCTTATCTCAGGGTACCCAGCCCCAGCATTTT,CASSLSQGTQPQHF
once,TRBJ1-6,TRBV9,.,TGTGCCAGCAGCAAGACAGACAGCTCCTATAATTCACCCCTCCACTTT,CASSKTDSSYNSPLHF
.,TRBJ2-7,TRBV5-1,TRBD1,TGCGCCAGCAGCTTGGGGGACAGGGTATACGAGCAGTACTTC,CASSLGDRVYEQYF